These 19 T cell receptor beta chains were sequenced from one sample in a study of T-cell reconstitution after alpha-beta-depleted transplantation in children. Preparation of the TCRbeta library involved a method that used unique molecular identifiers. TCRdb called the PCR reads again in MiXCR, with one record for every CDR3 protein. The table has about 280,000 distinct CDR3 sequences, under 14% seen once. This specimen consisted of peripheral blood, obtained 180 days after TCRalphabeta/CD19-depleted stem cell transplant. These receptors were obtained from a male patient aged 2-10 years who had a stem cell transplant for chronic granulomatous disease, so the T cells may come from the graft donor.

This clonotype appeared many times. CDR3 in amino acids: CSVWTDSYEQYF. The CDR3 bases are TGCAGCGTCTGGACAGACAGCTACGAGCAGTACTTC. The chain employs TRBV29-1 and TRBJ2-7; possibly TRBD1 for D (6 bases). The CDR3 consists of 12 residues. V was cut by 6 bases and J by 3 bases, with 12 bases left in between. Germline V gene sequence: CDR1 SQVTM, CDR2 ANQGSEA.

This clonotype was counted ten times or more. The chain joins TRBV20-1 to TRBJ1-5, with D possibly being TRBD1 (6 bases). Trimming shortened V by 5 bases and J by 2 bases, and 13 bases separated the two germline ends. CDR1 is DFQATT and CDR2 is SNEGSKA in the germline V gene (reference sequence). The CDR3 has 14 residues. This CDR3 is CSAEDPGGNQPQHF. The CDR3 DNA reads TGCAGTGCTGAGGACCCAGGGGGCAATCAGCCCCAGCATTTT.

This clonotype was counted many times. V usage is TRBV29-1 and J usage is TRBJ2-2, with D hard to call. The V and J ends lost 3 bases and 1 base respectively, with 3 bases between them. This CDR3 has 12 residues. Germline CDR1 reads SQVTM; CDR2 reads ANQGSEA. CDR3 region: CSVDRNTGELFF. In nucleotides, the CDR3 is TGCAGCGTTGATCGGAACACCGGGGAGCTGTTTTTT.

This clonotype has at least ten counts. CDR3 in amino acids: CASSSRTGVNSPLHF. The CDR3 region has the DNA TGTGCCAGCAGTTCACGGACAGGGGTGAATTCACCCCTCCACTTT. The chain uses TRBV28 and TRBJ1-6; the match to TRBD1 covers 9 bases. The CDR3 length is 15 residues. Germline CDR1 MDHEN, CDR2 SYDVKM. V was pared by 4 bases and J by 7 bases, with 5 bases of the junction left unmatched.

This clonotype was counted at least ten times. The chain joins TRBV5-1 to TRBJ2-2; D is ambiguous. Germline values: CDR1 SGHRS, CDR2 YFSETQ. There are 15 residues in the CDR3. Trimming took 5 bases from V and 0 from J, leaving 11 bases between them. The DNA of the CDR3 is TGCGCCAGCAGAGAGACAACTACGAACACCGGGGAGCTGTTTTTT. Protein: CASRETTTNTGELFF.

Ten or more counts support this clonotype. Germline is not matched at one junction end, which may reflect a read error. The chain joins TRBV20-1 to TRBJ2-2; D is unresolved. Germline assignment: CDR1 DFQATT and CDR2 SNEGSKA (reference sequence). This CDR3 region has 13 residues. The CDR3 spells CSAREQNTGELFF. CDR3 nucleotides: TGCAGTGCCAGAGAGCAGAACACCGGGGAGCTGTTTTTT.

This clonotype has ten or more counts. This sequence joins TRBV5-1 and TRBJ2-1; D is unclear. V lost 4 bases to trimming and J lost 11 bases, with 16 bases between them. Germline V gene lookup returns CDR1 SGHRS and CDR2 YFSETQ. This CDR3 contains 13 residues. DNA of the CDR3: TGCGCCAGCAGCCCGATTCCGGACGCCAAGCAGTTCTTC. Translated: CASSPIPDAKQFF.

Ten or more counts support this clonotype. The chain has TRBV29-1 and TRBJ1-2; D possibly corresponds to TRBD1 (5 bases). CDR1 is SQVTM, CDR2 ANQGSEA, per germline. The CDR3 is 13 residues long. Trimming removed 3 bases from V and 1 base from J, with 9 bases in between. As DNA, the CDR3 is TGCAGCGTTGATACGGGGCTTAACTATGGCTACACCTTC. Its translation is CSVDTGLNYGYTF. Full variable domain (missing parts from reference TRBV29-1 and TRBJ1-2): SAVISQKPSRDICQRGTSLTIQCQVDSQVTMMFWYRQQPGQSLTLIATANQGSEATYESGFVIDKFPISRPNLTFSTLTVSNMSPEDSSIYLCSVDTGLNYGYTFGSGTRLTVV.

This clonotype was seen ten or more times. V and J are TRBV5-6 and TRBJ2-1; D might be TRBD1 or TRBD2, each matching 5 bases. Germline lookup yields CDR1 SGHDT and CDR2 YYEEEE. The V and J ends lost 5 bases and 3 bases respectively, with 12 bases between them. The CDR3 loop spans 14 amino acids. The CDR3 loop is CASSSGTLYNEQFF. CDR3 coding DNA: TGTGCCAGCAGTTCCGGGACCCTCTACAATGAGCAGTTCTTC.

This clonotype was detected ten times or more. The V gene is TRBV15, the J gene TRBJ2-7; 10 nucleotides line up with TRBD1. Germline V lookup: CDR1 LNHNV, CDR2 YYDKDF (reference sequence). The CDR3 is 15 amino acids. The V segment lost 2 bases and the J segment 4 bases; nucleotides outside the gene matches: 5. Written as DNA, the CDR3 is TGTGCCACCAGCAGACCGGGGACAGGGGAATACGAGCAGTACTTC. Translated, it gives CATSRPGTGEYEQYF.

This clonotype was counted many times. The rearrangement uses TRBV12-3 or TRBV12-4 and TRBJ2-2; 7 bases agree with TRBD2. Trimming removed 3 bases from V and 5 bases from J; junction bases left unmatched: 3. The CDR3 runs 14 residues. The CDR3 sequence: CASSFLAATGELFF. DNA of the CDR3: TGTGCCAGCAGTTTTCTAGCGGCAACCGGGGAGCTGTTTTTT.

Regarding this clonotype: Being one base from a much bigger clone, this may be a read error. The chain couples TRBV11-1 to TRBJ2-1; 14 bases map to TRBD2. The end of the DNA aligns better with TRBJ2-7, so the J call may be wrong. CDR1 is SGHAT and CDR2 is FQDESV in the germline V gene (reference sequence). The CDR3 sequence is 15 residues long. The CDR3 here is CASRPGTSGSNEQYF. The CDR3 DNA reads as TGTGCCAGCAGACCCGGGACTAGCGGGAGCAATGAGCAGTACTTC.

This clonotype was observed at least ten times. CDR3 region: CASSLRLGGTLQQQPQHF. In DNA form, the CDR3 reads TGTGCCAGCAGCCTACGGTTGGGGGGGACACTACAGCAGCAGCCCCAGCATTTT. The chain recombines TRBV7-8 with TRBJ1-5, with a possible D match to TRBD1 (6 bases). V lost 5 bases and J lost 7, with 27 bases in between. This CDR3 spans 18 amino acids. Per the germline V gene, CDR1 is SGHVS and CDR2 is FQNEAQ.

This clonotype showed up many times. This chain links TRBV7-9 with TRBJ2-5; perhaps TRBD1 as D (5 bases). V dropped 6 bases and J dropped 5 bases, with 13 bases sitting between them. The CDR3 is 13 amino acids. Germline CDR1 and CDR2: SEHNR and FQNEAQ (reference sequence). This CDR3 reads CASRSSGKETQYF. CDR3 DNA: TGTGCCAGCAGGTCATCAGGGAAGGAGACCCAGTACTTC.

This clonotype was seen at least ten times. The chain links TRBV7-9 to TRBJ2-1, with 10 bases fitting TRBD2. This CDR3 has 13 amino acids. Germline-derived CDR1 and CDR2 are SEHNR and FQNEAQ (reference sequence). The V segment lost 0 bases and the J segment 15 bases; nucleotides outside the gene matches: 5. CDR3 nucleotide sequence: TGTGCCAGCAGCTTAGCGCGAAGCGGGGGGGCGTTCTTC. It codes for CASSLARSGGAFF.

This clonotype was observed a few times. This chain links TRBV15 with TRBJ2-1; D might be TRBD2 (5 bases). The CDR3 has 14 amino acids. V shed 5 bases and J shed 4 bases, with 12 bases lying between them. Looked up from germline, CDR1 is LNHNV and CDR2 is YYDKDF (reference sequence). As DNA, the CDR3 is TGTGCCACCAGCGGGAATGGGGAGTACAATGAGCAGTTCTTC. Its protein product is CATSGNGEYNEQFF.

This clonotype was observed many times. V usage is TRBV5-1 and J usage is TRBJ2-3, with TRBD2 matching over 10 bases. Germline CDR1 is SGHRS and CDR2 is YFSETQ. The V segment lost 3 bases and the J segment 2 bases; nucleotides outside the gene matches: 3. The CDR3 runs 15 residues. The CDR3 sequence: CASSSGLAATDTQYF. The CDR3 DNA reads TGCGCCAGCAGCTCTGGACTAGCGGCCACAGATACGCAGTATTTT.

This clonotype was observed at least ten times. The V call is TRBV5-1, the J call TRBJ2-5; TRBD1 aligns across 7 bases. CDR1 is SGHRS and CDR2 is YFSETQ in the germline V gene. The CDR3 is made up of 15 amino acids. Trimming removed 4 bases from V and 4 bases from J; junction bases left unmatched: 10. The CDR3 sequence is CASSNDRVGRETQYF. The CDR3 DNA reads TGCGCCAGCAGCAACGACAGGGTTGGAAGAGAGACCCAGTACTTC.

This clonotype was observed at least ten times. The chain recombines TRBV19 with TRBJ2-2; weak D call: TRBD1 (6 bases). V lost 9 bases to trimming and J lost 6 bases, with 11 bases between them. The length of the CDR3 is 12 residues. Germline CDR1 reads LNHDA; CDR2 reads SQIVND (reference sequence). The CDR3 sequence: CASRGGAGELFF. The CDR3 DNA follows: TGTGCCAGCAGGGGTGGGGCCGGGGAGCTGTTTTTT.